The entry below gives a single T cell receptor beta chain sequence along with its context. The antigen remains unidentified. The CDR3 consists of 12 residues. With 2 bases removed from V and 6 bases from J, the gap between germline ends came to 5 bases. The germline V gene encodes CDR1 SGHVS and CDR2 FQNEAQ. The PCR used 60 Vbeta and 13 Jbeta primers. Assay used: immunoSEQ multiplex PCR; TCRdb lists only in-frame clones, some missing. The sample records 170,000 or so clones, less than 90% being singletons. These data belong to a study of cytomegalovirus exposure and HLA in healthy donors. Study results and limitations: TCR beta sequences numbering more than 15,000 were associated with HLA alleles at 0.05 false discovery rate in a later analysis.

Sequencing used PBMCs. V gene TRBV7-8 combines with J gene TRBJ1-5, with D unresolved. This receptor was obtained from a man aged 50 to 59 in good health and CMV-seronegative. The CDR3 DNA follows: TGTGCCAGCAGCTTATATAGTCAGCCCCAGCATTTT. Its protein is CASSLYSQPQHF.